The rows below give T cell receptor beta chains drawn from one sample of a study of blood T cell repertoires in COVID-19. The method was immunoSEQ multiplex PCR; TCRdb's version includes in-frame clones alone and lacks a portion of them. This sample has 350,000 to 400,000 clones, with around 89% found just once. Sequenced sample: PBMCs or T cells enriched from blood (not recorded which). These receptors all stem from a woman in her twenties or thirties with acute COVID-19. CDR3s include the opening cysteine and the closing phenylalanine or tryptophan. Fields, in order: V gene, CDR3 protein.

>TRBV23-1
CASSLEYRGSGNTIYF
>TRBV2
CASSEAGTGGSFAYTF
>TRBV4-3
CASSQDPRGQPQHF
>TRBV4-1
CASSQYGSGQPQHF
>TRBV19
CASSRPQGRIYGYTF
>TRBV5-6
CASSMDSSGNTIYF
>TRBV18
CASSPEGRGYTF
>TRBV29-1
CSVDTSLETQYF
>TRBV19
CASSPRTVTEAFF
>TRBV28
CASSLSIDRVTYEQYF
>TRBV7-2
CASSFVAGGDQPQHF
>TRBV7-2
CASSLTQAGQGAYEQYF
>TRBV28
CASSLGGGNQPQHF
>TRBV18
CASRARGGSDEQFF
>TRBV4-1
CASSQETGTTAYSNQPQHF
>TRBV12-5
CASGLEQGVTYGYTF
>TRBV2
CASTTEISGGADTQYF
>TRBV5-8
CASSNSGGIKTGELFF
>TRBV11-2
CASSLRERLHNEQFF
>TRBV5-6
CASSLVGGETGELFF
>TRBV13
CASSLSQGNEKLFF
>TRBV4-1
CASSPRDREKAGELFF
>TRBV7-9
CASSEGAGNTIYF
>TRBV29-1
CSVEDGTGGIDYGYTF
>TRBV2
CASSGNQGWTEAFF
>TRBV7-2
CASSGQLNTEAFF
>TRBV5-1
CASSSQGDGYTF
>TRBV2
CASRGTGWTGELFF
>TRBV19
CASSIGRQYNSPLHF
>TRBV11-3
CASSLGQTNTGELFF
>TRBV7-9
CASSLTTGQGNTGELFF
>TRBV5-6
CASTIPGTGGDEQYF
>TRBV7-9
CASSPRTGRNEKLFF
>TRBV15
CATSREGKGIAKNIQYF
>TRBV15
CATSTRGPTNEKLFF
>TRBV7-2
CASSLATTNQPQHF
>TRBV6-1
CASSEVAGNTEAFF
>TRBV7-2
CASSSGGTEAFF
>TRBV11-2
CASSPYGGGPGEQYF
>TRBV7-2
CASSLEGSRGLAKNIQYF
>TRBV5-6
CASSLDIGTGGYEQYF
>TRBV6-5
CASSYSSRANEKLFF
>TRBV2
CASSVVRVYNEQFF
>TRBV30
CAWVKGWTGTSTDTQYF
>TRBV19
CASSPSGSGNQPQHF
>TRBV19
CASSSRGGVTEAFF
>TRBV7-9
CASSHRTSGGAGELFF
>TRBV7-9
CASSFGQAGGRTQYF
>TRBV5-1
CASSPSGGTYEQYF
>TRBV7-2
CASRAGGSYNEQFF
>TRBV5-5
CASSTGQGAYTIYF
>TRBV18
CASSLREGDQPQHF
>TRBV12-3/TRBV12-4
CASSLGTDYEQYF
>TRBV5-5
CASSALRGPYEQYF
>TRBV4-3
CASSQDPRAQETQYF
>TRBV19
CASSLPPETQYF
>TRBV6-4
CASSPGGGPNNEQFF